This T cell receptor (beta chain) is drawn from a study of identical twins. Study-wide points: Twin-shared out-of-frame alpha sequences showed excess low generation probability.

Of note for this clonotype: What it recognizes is unknown.

Each CDR3 protein gets one entry after TCRdb re-called the 5' RACE reads with MiXCR. Here the sample spans about 730,000 distinct CDR3 sequences, approximately 22% being singletons. The data were also submitted as part of a second study, on T cells expressing NK-cell markers.

The origin of this receptor is a woman younger than 35 in good health. Sequences were obtained from PBMCs.

This CDR3 reads CSAKRGSTGHEQYF. The CDR3 DNA reads TGCAGTGCAAAGAGAGGGTCGACTGGCCACGAGCAGTACTTC. V gene TRBV20-1 combines with J gene TRBJ2-7, with TRBD2 as a possible D gene (5 bases). The CDR3 is made up of 14 amino acids. The germline V and J ends were trimmed by 6 bases and 5 bases, with 20 bases remaining between them. Germline CDR1 DFQATT, CDR2 SNEGSKA (reference sequence).